The clone carrying this T cell receptor (beta chain) has a single count. No patient received treatment before thyroid surgery. Using MiXCR, TCRdb reanalyzed the PCR reads. The table records roughly 50,000 clones, more than 20% of them present only once. This sample was taken from a study of metastatic and nonmetastatic thyroid tumors. Sequenced material: blood. The TCR originated in a male donor with papillary thyroid cancer or a benign thyroid nodule (not recorded which). Some clones in this sample may be carry-over from other donors' samples.

CDR3 sequence: CASSSVGTYNEQFF. In nucleotides, the CDR3 is TGTGCCAGCAGCTCGGTGGGAACCTACAATGAGCAGTTCTTC. J is TRBJ2-1 and V is TRBV5-4; the D is unclear. CDR3 length: 14 amino acids. The V gene lost 3 bases and the J gene lost 2 bases, with 9 bases spanning the gap. Germline V gene lookup returns CDR1 SGHNT and CDR2 YYREEE (reference sequence).